This T cell receptor (beta chain) was identified in a study of shared clonotypes between healthy human individuals. To note about this clone: Its target is not known.

Naive CD8 isolation took CD45RO-negative cells positively selected for CCR7 and excluded terminally differentiated effector memory CD45RA+ cells. General study results and limits: Non-shared clonotypes were found to have lower generation probabilities than the clonotypes that were shared by all four of the sorted-subset donors.

Sequencing was performed with immunoSEQ multiplex PCR; in TCRdb, only in-frame clones are kept and a portion is missing. Counted here are about 2.1 million clones, around 93% occurring once; the ten biggest clones make up less than 2%. This CDR3 is built from 15 residues. Germline V CDR1 and CDR2: SNHLY, FYNNEI. Trimming stripped 4 bases from V and 2 bases from J, with 14 bases between. Specimen: naive CD8+ T cells from PBMCs. This sequence was found in a young man in good health. Some clones in this sample may be carry-over from other donors' samples. This chain connects TRBV2 to TRBJ2-5; no definite D call. The CDR3 loop is CASSGYRDGQETQYF. The CDR3 nucleotides read TGTGCCAGCAGTGGATATAGAGACGGACAAGAGACCCAGTACTTC. Full variable domain (outside the CDR3, taken from reference TRBV2 and TRBJ2-5): EPEVTQTPSHQVTQMGQEVILRCVPISNHLYFYWYRQILGQKVEFLVSFYNNEISEKSEIFDDQFSVERPDGSNFTLKIRSTKLEDSAMYFCASSGYRDGQETQYFGPGTRLLVL.